These 14 T cell receptor beta chains were sequenced from one sample in a study of T cell changes during pregnancy in multiple sclerosis. Clones were sequenced by immunoSEQ multiplex PCR, and TCRdb holds only the in-frame ones, with some missing. The sample has tens of thousands of clones, 90% to 95% seen once; the top ten hold approximately 2.2%. The sample in question was peripheral blood, obtained in the third trimester of pregnancy. The receptors here all came from a female donor with multiple sclerosis, enrolled in a pregnancy study.

This chain connects TRBV5-5 to TRBJ2-1; D is possibly TRBD2 (5 bases). V lost 4 bases and J lost 7, with 21 bases in between. The length of the CDR3 is 16 residues. Germline lookup yields CDR1 SGHKS and CDR2 YYEKEE (reference sequence). The CDR3 DNA follows: TGTGCCAGCAGCACGGACTTGACCGTGCGGAGGAATGAGCAGTTCTTC. Protein sequence: CASSTDLTVRRNEQFF.

The chain couples TRBV30 to TRBJ2-2; possibly TRBD2 for D (7 bases). Germline lookup yields CDR1 GTSNPN and CDR2 SVGIG (reference sequence). This CDR3 is built from 13 residues. V dropped 1 base and J dropped 7 bases, with 10 bases sitting between them. The CDR3 spells CAWSGGGRGELFF. As DNA, the CDR3 is TGTGCCTGGAGTGGGGGGGGGCGCGGGGAGCTGTTTTTT.

V gene TRBV15 combines with J gene TRBJ2-1, with 10 bases aligning to TRBD1. After removal of 6 bases from V and 8 bases from J, the junction contained 10 bases not matched to a gene. This CDR3 comprises 15 residues. The germline gives CDR1 LNHNV, CDR2 YYDKDF (reference sequence). CDR3 protein: CATSETGGGRYEQFF. The CDR3 DNA sequence: TGTGCCACCAGTGAGACAGGGGGCGGACGTTATGAGCAGTTCTTC.

The rearrangement joins TRBV7-3 to TRBJ2-2; 7 bases are a match to TRBD2. The trim removed 2 bases at V and 3 bases at J, leaving 0 bases unmatched. The CDR3 extends over 14 amino acids. Germline assignment: CDR1 SGHTA and CDR2 FQGTGA. The CDR3 is CASSLLADTGELFF. The CDR3 bases are TGTGCCAGCAGCTTACTAGCGGACACCGGGGAGCTGTTTTTT. The whole variable domain, remainder taken from reference TRBV7-3 and TRBJ2-2, is GAGVSQTPSNKVTEKGKYVELRCDPISGHTALYWYRQSLGQGPEFLIYFQGTGAADDSGLPNDRFFAVRPEGSVSTLKIQRTERGDSAVYLCASSLLADTGELFFGEGSRLTVL.

J is TRBJ1-2 and V is TRBV27; TRBD1 aligns across 11 bases. The length of the CDR3 is 13 residues. V lost 6 bases, J lost 7 bases, and 4 bases stayed unmatched. Germline-derived CDR1 and CDR2 are MNHEY and SMNVEV (reference sequence). CDR3 residues: CASRDRGLSGYTF. CDR3 DNA: TGTGCCAGCAGGGACAGGGGGCTTTCTGGCTACACCTTC.

The V and J genes are TRBV5-1 and TRBJ2-7, with 10 bases matching TRBD1. This CDR3 spans 15 amino acids. J was trimmed by 6 bases and V by 4 bases; bases with no gene match: 10. Germline V gene lookup returns CDR1 SGHRS and CDR2 YFSETQ. In DNA, the CDR3 is TGCGCCAGCAGCGATACCGGGACAGGGGAAGGCGAGCAGTACTTC. Protein sequence: CASSDTGTGEGEQYF.

The chain is built from TRBV2 and TRBJ1-3, with 7 bases matching TRBD1. The CDR3 totals 16 residues. Germline V gene lookup returns CDR1 SNHLY and CDR2 FYNNEI. The V segment lost 6 bases and the J segment 3 bases; nucleotides outside the gene matches: 11. The CDR3 spells CASRDFDREVGNTIYF. CDR3 in DNA: TGTGCCAGCAGAGATTTTGACAGGGAGGTTGGAAACACCATATATTTT.

J is TRBJ2-1 and V is TRBV19; TRBD2 agrees at 15 bases. The V gene's germline CDR1 is LNHDA and CDR2 SQIVND (reference sequence). The CDR3 sequence is 16 residues long. With V trimmed by 5 bases and J by 9 bases, 8 bases remained unmatched. CDR3 residues: CASSSSGTSGGREQFF. In DNA, the CDR3 is TGTGCCAGTAGTTCGTCCGGGACTAGCGGGGGGCGTGAGCAGTTCTTC. Combining the CDR3 with reference TRBV19 and TRBJ2-1 gives the whole variable domain DGGITQSPKYLFRKEGQNVTLSCEQNLNHDAMYWYRQDPGQGLRLIYYSQIVNDFQKGDIAEGYSVSREKKESFPLTVTSAQKNPTAFYLCASSSSGTSGGREQFFGPGTRLTVL.

J is TRBJ1-2 and V is TRBV28; 7 bases match TRBD1. Germline V gives CDR1 MDHEN, CDR2 SYDVKM. The CDR3 contains 14 residues. V was pared by 6 bases and J by 9 bases, with 13 bases of the junction left unmatched. CDR3 region: CASRNGDSWESYTF. DNA of the CDR3: TGTGCCAGCAGGAATGGGGACAGCTGGGAGAGCTACACCTTC.

The chain links TRBV7-9 to TRBJ2-7; D perhaps matches TRBD2 (6 bases). This CDR3 region has 18 residues. Between the trimmed V and J ends, which lost 1 base and 2 bases, there was a span of 21 bases. Germline CDR1 and CDR2: SEHNR and FQNEAQ (reference sequence). CDR3 coding DNA: TGTGCCAGCAGCTTAGGCTTCCCCGCGGGGCCGGGGGCCTACGAGCAGTACTTC. Translating gives CASSLGFPAGPGAYEQYF.

The rearrangement uses TRBV21-1 and TRBJ2-2; the D call in the table, TRBD2, was not verified against the DNA. TRBV21-1 is recorded as a pseudogene. This CDR3 has 16 residues. CDR3 bases: TGTGCCAGCAGCAAGACTGAGACGGGGAACACCGGGGAGCTGTTTTTT. This gives the protein CASSKTETGNTGELFF.

The chain couples TRBV27 to TRBJ2-7; TRBD1 is a possible D gene (5 bases). V lost 9 bases and J lost 3, with 9 bases in between. The CDR3 sequence is 11 residues long. Germline V gives CDR1 MNHEY, CDR2 SMNVEV (reference sequence). This CDR3 reads CASADNYEQYF. The CDR3 DNA sequence: TGTGCCAGTGCGGACAACTACGAGCAGTACTTC.

This chain joins TRBV5-4 and TRBJ2-1; 12 bases fit TRBD2. Trimming removed 4 bases from V and 2 bases from J; junction bases left unmatched: 16. CDR1 and CDR2 (germline): SGHNT, YYREEE (reference sequence). CDR3 length: 20 residues. CDR3 amino acids: CASSRASLTSGSLTYNEQFF. The CDR3 DNA follows: TGTGCCAGCAGCCGCGCCTCTCTGACTAGCGGGAGCCTCACCTACAATGAGCAGTTCTTC.

This clone has only one observation. The chain uses TRBV7-2 and TRBJ2-2; 13 nucleotides line up with TRBD2. This CDR3 has 16 amino acids. Germline CDR1 and CDR2: SGHTA and FQGNSA. The V segment lost 6 bases and the J segment 7 bases; nucleotides outside the gene matches: 8. This chain's CDR3 is CASSFRTSGRGGELFF. Here the CDR3 DNA reads TGTGCCAGCAGTTTCAGGACTAGCGGGAGAGGCGGGGAGCTGTTTTTT. The whole variable domain, filled in from reference TRBV7-2 and TRBJ2-2, reads GAGVSQSPSNKVTEKGKDVELRCDPISGHTALYWYRQSLGQGLEFLIYFQGNSAPDKSGLPSDRFSAERTGGSVSTLTIQRTQQEDSAVYLCASSFRTSGRGGELFFGEGSRLTVL.